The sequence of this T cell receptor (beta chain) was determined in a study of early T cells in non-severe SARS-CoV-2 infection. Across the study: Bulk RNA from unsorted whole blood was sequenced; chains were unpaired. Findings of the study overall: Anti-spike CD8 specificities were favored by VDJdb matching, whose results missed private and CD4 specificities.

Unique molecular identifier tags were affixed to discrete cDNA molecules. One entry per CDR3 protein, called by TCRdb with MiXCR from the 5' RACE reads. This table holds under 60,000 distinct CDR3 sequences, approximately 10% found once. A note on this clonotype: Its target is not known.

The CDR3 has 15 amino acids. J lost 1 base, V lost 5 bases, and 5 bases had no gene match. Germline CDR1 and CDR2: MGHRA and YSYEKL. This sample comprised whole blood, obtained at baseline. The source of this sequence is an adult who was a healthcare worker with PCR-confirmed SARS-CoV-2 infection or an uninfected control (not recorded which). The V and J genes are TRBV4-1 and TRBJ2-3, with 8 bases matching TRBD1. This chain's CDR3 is CASSTGTGRTDTQYF. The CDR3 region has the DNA TGCGCCAGCAGCACCGGGACAGGACGCACAGATACGCAGTATTTT.